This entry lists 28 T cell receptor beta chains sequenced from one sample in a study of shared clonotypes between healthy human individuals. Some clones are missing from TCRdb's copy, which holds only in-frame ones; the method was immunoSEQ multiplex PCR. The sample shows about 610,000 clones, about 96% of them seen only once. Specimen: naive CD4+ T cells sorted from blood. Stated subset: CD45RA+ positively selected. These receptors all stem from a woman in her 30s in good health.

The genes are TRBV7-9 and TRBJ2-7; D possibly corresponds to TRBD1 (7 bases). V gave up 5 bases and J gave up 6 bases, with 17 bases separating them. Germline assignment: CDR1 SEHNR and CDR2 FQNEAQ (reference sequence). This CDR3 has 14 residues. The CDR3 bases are TGTGCCAGCAGCCTAATGGGACAGCGGGTCGAGCAGTACTTC. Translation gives CASSLMGQRVEQYF.

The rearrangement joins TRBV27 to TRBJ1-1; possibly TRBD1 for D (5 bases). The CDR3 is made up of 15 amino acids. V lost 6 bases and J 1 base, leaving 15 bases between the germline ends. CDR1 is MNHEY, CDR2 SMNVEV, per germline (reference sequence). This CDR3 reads CASRLGRGRNTEAFF. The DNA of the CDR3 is TGTGCCAGCAGGCTCGGTCGGGGCAGGAACACTGAAGCTTTCTTT.

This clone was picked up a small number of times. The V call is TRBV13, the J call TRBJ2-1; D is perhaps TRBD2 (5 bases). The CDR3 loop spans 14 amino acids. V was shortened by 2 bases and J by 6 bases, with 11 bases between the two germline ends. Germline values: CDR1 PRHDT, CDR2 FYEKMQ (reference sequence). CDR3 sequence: CASSLRLATNEQFF. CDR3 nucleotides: TGTGCCAGCAGCTTACGTCTAGCCACCAATGAGCAGTTCTTC.

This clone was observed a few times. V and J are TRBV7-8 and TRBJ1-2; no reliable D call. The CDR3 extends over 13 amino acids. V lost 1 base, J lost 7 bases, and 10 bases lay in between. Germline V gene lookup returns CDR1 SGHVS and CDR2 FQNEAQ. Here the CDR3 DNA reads TGTGCCAGCAGCTTAGGAGGAAATGGTGGCTACACCTTC. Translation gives CASSLGGNGGYTF.

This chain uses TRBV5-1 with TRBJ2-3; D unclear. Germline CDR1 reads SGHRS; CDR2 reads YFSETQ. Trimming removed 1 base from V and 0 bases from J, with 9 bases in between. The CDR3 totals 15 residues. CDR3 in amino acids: CASSLMSQSTDTQYF. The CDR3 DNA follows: TGCGCCAGCAGCTTGATGTCGCAGAGCACAGATACGCAGTATTTT.

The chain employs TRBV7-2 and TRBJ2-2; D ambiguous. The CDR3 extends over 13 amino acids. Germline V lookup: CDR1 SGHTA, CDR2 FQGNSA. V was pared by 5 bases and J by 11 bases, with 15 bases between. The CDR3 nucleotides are TGTGCCAGCAGCCTCGTTAATGCCGAAGAGCTGTTTTTT. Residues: CASSLVNAEELFF.

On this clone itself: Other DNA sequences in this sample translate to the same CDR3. The CDR3 protein is CASSERGNQPQHF. The CDR3 DNA reads as TGTGCCAGCAGTGAACGAGGCAATCAGCCCCAGCATTTT. V usage is TRBV6-1 and J usage is TRBJ1-5; unclear D gene. The CDR3 is 13 residues long. Germline V gene data show CDR1 as MNHNS and CDR2 as SASEGT. The ends were cut back, 2 bases at V and 2 bases at J, with 4 bases in the middle.

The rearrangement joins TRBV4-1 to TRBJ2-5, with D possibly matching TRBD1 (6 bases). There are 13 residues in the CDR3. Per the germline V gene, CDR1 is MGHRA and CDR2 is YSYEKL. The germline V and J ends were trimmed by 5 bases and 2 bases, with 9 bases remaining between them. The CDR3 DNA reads TGCGCCAGCAGCGTAGACAGGCAAGAGACCCAGTACTTC. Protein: CASSVDRQETQYF.

CDR3 in DNA: TGTGCCAGCAGCCAGGTGGTCTCTGGGGCCAACGTCCTGACTTTC. Its protein product is CASSQVVSGANVLTF. The rearrangement links TRBV5-5 to TRBJ2-6; D is ambiguous. Trimming shortened V by 4 bases and J by 0 bases, and 8 bases separated the two germline ends. The CDR3 loop spans 15 amino acids. From germline, CDR1 is SGHKS and CDR2 YYEKEE (reference sequence).

As DNA, the CDR3 is TGTGCCAGCAGTTTACCCACAGGGAACTACGAGCAGTACTTC. It codes for CASSLPTGNYEQYF. The chain carries TRBV28 and TRBJ2-7, with TRBD1 as a possible D gene (6 bases). CDR1 and CDR2 from the germline V gene are MDHEN and SYDVKM. Trimming shortened V by 2 bases and J by 3 bases, and 11 bases separated the two germline ends. The CDR3 has 14 amino acids.

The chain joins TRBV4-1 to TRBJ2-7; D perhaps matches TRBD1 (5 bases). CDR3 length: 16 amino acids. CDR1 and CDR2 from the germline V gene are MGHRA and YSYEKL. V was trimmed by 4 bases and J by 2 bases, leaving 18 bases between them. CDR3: CASSPRFLQVPYEQYF. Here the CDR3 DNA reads TGCGCCAGCAGCCCTCGATTCTTACAGGTTCCCTACGAGCAGTACTTC.

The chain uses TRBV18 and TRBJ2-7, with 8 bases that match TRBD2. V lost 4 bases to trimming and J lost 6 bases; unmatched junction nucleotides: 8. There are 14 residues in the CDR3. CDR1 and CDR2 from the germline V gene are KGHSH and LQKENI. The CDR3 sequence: CASSLNSGTFEQYF. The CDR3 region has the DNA TGTGCCAGCTCACTTAATAGCGGGACCTTCGAGCAGTACTTC. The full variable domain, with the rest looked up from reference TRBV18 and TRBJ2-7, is NAGVMQNPRHLVRRRGQEARLRCSPMKGHSHVYWYRQLPEEGLKFMVYLQKENIIDESGMPKERFSAEFPKEGPSILRIQQVVRGDSAAYFCASSLNSGTFEQYFGPGTRLTVT.

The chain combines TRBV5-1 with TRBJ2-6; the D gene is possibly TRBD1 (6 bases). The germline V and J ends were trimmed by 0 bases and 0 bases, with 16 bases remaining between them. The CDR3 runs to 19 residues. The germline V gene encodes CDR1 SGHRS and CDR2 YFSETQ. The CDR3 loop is CASSLGSQGSTSGANVLTF. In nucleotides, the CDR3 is TGCGCCAGCAGCTTGGGTTCCCAGGGGAGTACCTCTGGGGCCAACGTCCTGACTTTC.

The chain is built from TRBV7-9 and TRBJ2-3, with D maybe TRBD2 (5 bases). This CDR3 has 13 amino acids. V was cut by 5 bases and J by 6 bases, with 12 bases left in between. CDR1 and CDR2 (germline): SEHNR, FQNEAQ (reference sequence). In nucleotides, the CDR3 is TGTGCCAGCAGCCTAGAGGGATGGGATACGCAGTATTTT. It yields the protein CASSLEGWDTQYF.

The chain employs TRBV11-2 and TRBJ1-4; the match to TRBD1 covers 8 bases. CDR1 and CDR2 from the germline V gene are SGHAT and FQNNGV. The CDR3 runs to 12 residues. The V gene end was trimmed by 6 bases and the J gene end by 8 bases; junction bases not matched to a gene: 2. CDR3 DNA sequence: TGTGCCAGCAGGGGACAGGCCGAAAAACTGTTTTTT. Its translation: CASRGQAEKLFF.

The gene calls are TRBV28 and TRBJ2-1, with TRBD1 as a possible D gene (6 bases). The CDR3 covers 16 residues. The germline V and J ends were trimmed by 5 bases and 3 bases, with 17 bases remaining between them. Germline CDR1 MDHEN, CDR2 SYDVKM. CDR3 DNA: TGTGCCAGCAGTAGAGATTCGGGACACTACTACAATGAGCAGTTCTTC. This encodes CASSRDSGHYYNEQFF.

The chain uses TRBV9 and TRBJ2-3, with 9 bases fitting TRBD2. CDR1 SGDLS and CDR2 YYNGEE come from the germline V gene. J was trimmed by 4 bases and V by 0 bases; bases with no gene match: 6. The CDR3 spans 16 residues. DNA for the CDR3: TGTGCCAGCAGCGTAGATTTTAGCGGGAGAGCAGATACGCAGTATTTT. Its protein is CASSVDFSGRADTQYF. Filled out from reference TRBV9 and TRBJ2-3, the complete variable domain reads DSGVTQTPKHLITATGQRVTLRCSPRSGDLSVYWYQQSLDQGLQFLIQYYNGEERAKGNILERFSAQQFPDLHSELNLSSLELGDSALYFCASSVDFSGRADTQYFGPGTRLTVL.

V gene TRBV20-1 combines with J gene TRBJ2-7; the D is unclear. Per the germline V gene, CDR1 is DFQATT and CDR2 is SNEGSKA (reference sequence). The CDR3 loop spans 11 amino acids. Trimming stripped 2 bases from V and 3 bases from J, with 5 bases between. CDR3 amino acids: CSARTIYEQYF. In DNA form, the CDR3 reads TGCAGTGCTAGAACAATCTACGAGCAGTACTTC.

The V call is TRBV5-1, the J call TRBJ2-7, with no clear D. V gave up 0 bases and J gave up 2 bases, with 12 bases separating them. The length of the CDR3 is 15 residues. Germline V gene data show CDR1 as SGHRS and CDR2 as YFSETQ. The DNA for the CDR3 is TGCGCCAGCAGCTTGGCCGCGGCTTCTGCCTACGAGCAGTACTTC. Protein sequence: CASSLAAASAYEQYF.

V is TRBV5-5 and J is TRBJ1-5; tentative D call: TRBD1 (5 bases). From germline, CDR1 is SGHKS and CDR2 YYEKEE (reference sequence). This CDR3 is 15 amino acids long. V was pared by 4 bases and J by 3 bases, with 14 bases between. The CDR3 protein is CASSRIGDPNQPQHF. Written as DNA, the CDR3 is TGTGCCAGCAGCCGGATAGGGGACCCCAATCAGCCCCAGCATTTT.

CDR3 residues: CASSRSTWGQGNTEAFF. DNA of the CDR3: TGTGCCAGCAGCCGATCAACCTGGGGACAGGGGAACACTGAAGCTTTCTTT. The chain combines TRBV11-2 with TRBJ1-1, with TRBD1 matching over 9 bases. CDR1 is SGHAT and CDR2 is FQNNGV in the germline V gene. The ends lost 5 bases at V and 1 base at J; junction bases unmatched: 11. The CDR3 is 17 amino acids.

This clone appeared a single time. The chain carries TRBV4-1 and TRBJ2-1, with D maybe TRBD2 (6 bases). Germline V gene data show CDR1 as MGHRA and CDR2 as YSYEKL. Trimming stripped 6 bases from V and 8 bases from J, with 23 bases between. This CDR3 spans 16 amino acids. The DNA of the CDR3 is TGCGCCAGCAGTCTAGACCGGGACTTGAAGACGTATGAGCAGTTCTTC. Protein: CASSLDRDLKTYEQFF.

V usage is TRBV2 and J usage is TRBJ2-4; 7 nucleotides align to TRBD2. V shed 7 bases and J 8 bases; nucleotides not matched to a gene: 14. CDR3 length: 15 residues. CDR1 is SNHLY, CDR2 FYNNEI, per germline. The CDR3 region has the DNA TGTGCCAGCACCCGAATCGGTGGGGAGGGAGACATTCAGTACTTC. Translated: CASTRIGGEGDIQYF.

Here the CDR3 reads CASSGTVGSYEQYF. As DNA, the CDR3 is TGTGCCAGCTCCGGAACGGTCGGATCATACGAGCAGTACTTC. V is TRBV6-1 and J is TRBJ2-7; no reliable D call. The CDR3 contains 14 residues. The germline V and J ends were trimmed by 8 bases and 4 bases, with 18 bases remaining between them. The V gene's germline CDR1 is MNHNS and CDR2 SASEGT.

The CDR3 coding sequence is TGTGCCAGCAGCGTAGACTCCGGCGGGAGGATCGAGTCCGGGGAGCTGTTTTTT. Its translation is CASSVDSGGRIESGELFF. The chain recombines TRBV9 with TRBJ2-2; 8 bases agree with TRBD2. Looked up from germline, CDR1 is SGDLS and CDR2 is YYNGEE. V shed 0 bases, J shed 6 bases, and the junction held 13 bases outside the gene matches. The CDR3 loop spans 18 amino acids.

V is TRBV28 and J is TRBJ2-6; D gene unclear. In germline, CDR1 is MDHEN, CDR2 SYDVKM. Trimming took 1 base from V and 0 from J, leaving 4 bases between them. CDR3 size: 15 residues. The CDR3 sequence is CASSLSFSGANVLTF. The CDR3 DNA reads TGTGCCAGCAGTTTATCCTTCTCTGGGGCCAACGTCCTGACTTTC.

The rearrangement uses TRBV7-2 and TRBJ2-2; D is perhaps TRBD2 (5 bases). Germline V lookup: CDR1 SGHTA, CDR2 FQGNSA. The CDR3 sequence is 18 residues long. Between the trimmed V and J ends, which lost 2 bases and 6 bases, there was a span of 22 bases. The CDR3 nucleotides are TGTGCCAGCAGCTTACAGATCTCCGGGATACTCAGCGCCGGGGAGCTGTTTTTT. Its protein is CASSLQISGILSAGELFF.

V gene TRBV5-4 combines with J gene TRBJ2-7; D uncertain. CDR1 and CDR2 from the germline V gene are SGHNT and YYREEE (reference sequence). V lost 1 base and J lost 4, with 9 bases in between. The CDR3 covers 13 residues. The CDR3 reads CASSLHSQYEQYF. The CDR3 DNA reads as TGTGCCAGCAGCTTGCACAGCCAGTACGAGCAGTACTTC. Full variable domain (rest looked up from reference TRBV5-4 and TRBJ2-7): ETGVTQSPTHLIKTRGQQVTLRCSSQSGHNTVSWYQQALGQGPQFIFQYYREEENGRGNFPPRFSGLQFPNYSSELNVNALELDDSALYLCASSLHSQYEQYFGPGTRLTVT.